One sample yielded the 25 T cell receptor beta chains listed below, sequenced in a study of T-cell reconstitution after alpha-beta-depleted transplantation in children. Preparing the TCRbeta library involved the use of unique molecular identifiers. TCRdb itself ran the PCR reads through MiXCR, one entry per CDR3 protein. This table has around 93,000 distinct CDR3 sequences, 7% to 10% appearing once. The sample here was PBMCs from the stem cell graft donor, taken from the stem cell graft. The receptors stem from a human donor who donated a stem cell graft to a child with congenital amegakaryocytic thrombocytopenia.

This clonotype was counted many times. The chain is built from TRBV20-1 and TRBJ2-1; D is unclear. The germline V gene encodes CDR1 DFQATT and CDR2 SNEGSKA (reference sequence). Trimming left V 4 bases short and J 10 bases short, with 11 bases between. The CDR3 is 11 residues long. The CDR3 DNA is TGCAGTGCTACCCTTCTGGGGGAGCAGTTCTTC. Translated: CSATLLGEQFF.

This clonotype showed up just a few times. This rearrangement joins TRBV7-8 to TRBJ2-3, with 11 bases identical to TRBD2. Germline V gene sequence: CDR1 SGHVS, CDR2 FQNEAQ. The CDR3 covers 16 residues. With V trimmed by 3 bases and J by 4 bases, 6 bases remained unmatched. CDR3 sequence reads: CASSFGIAGGPDTQYF. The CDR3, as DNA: TGTGCCAGCAGCTTCGGAATAGCGGGAGGGCCAGATACGCAGTATTTT.

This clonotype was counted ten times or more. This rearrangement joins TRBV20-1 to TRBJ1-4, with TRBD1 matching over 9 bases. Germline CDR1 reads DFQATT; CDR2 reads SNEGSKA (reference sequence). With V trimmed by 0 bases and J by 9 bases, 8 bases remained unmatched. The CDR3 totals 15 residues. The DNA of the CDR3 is TGCAGTGCTAGAGAGAGTGGACAGGGGATGAAAAAACTGTTTTTT. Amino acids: CSARESGQGMKKLFF.

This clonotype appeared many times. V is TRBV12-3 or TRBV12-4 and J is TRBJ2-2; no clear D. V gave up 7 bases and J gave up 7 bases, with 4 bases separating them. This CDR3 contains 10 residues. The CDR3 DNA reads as TGTGCCAGCAAGGGCGGGGAGCTGTTTTTT. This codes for CASKGGELFF.

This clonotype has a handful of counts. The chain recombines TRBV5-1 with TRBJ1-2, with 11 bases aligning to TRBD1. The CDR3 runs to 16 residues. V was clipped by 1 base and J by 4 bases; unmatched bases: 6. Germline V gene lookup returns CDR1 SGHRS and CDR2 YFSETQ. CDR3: CASSLTGTGGTYGYTF. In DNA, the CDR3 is TGCGCCAGCAGCTTGACCGGGACAGGGGGTACCTATGGCTACACCTTC.

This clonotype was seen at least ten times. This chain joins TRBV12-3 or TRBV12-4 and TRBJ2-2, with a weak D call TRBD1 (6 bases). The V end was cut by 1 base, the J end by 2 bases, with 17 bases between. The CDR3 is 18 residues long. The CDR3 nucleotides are TGTGCCAGCAGTTTAGTTGGTGGCGCAGGGGAAAACACCGGGGAGCTGTTTTTT. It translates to CASSLVGGAGENTGELFF.

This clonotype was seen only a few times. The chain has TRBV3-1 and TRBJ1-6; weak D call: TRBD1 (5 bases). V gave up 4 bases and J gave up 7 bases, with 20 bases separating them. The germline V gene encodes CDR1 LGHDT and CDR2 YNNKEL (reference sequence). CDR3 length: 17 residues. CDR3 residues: CASSLLMTASGNSPLHF. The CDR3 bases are TGTGCCAGCAGCCTACTTATGACAGCCTCTGGGAATTCACCCCTCCACTTT.

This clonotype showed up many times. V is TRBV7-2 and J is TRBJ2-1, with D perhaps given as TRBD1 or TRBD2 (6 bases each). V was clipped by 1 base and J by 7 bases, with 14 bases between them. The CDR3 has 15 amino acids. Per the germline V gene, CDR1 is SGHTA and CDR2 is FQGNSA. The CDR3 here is CASSLGGAGWNEQFF. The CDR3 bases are TGTGCCAGCAGCTTAGGGGGGGCCGGATGGAATGAGCAGTTCTTC. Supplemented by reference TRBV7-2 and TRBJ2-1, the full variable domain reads GAGVSQSPSNKVTEKGKDVELRCDPISGHTALYWYRQSLGQGLEFLIYFQGNSAPDKSGLPSDRFSAERTGGSVSTLTIQRTQQEDSAVYLCASSLGGAGWNEQFFGPGTRLTVL.

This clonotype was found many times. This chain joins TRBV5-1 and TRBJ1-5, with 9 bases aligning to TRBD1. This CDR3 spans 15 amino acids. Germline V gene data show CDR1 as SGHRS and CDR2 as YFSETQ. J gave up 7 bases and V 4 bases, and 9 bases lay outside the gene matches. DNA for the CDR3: TGCGCCAGCAGCCGGACAGGGGAGCGGGGCCAGCCCCAGCATTTT. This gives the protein CASSRTGERGQPQHF.

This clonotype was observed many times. CDR3 DNA sequence: TGTGCCAGCAGACCCGGGACGGTTAACACTGAAGCTTTCTTT. Translating it yields CASRPGTVNTEAFF. The chain combines TRBV12-3 or TRBV12-4 with TRBJ1-1, with D perhaps matching TRBD1 (5 bases). Trimming pared 6 bases from V and 2 bases from J, leaving 13 bases between. The CDR3 contains 14 residues.

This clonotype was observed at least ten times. CDR3 in DNA: TGTGCCAGCAGCAGTCTGACTAGCGGGAGGGTCTACGAGCAGTACTTC. Protein: CASSSLTSGRVYEQYF. This chain joins TRBV7-2 and TRBJ2-7; 14 bases map to TRBD2. Germline V gene data show CDR1 as SGHTA and CDR2 as FQGNSA. Trimming cost V 5 bases and J 3 bases; bases outside gene matches: 6. This CDR3 comprises 16 residues.

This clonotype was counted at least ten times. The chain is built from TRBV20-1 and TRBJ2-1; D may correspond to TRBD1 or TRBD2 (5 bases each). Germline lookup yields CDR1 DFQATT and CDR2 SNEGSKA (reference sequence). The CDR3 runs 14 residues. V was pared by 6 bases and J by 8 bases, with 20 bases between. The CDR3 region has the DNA TGCAGTGCCCTAGAAGGGACCGACGGTCATGAGCAGTTCTTC. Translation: CSALEGTDGHEQFF.

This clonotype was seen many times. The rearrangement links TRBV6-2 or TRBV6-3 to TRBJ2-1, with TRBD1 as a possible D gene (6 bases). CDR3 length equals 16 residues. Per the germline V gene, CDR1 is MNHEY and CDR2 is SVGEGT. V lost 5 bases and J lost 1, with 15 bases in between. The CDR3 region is CASSPLGRGSYNEQFF. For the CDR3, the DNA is TGTGCCAGCAGTCCCCTGGGCAGGGGTTCCTACAATGAGCAGTTCTTC.

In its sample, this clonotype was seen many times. CDR3 DNA: TGCAGTGCTAGGGCCCTGGGTTCAGCTTTCTTT. It specifies CSARALGSAFF. This chain uses TRBV20-1 with TRBJ1-1, with unresolved D. This CDR3 spans 11 amino acids. Germline CDR1 and CDR2: DFQATT and SNEGSKA (reference sequence). Trimming cost V 3 bases and J 10 bases, with 12 bases left between them.

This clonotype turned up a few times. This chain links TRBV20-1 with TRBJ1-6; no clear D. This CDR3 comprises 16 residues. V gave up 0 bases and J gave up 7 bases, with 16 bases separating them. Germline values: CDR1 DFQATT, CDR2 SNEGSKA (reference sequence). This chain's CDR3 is CSARDPRAGANSPLHF. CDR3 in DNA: TGCAGTGCTAGAGATCCGAGGGCCGGTGCGAATTCACCCCTCCACTTT.

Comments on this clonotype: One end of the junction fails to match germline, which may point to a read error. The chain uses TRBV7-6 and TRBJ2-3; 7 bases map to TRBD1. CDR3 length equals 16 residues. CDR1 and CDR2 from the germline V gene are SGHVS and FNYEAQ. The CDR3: CASSRVSWDSTDTRYF. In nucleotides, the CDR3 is TGTGCCAGCAGCCGAGTCAGTTGGGACAGCACAGATACGCGGTATTTT.

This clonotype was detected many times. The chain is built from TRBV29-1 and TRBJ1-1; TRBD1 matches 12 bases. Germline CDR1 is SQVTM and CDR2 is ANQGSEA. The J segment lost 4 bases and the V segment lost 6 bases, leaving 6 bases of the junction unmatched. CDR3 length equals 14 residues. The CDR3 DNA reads TGCAGCGTGGGGACAGGGGGCTTGGTCACTGAAGCTTTCTTT. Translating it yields CSVGTGGLVTEAFF.

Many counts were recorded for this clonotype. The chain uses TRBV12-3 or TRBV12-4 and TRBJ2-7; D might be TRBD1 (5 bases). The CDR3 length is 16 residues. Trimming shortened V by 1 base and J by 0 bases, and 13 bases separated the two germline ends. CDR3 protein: CASSLDPTALSYEQYF. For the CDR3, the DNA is TGTGCCAGCAGTTTAGACCCGACAGCGCTCTCCTACGAGCAGTACTTC.

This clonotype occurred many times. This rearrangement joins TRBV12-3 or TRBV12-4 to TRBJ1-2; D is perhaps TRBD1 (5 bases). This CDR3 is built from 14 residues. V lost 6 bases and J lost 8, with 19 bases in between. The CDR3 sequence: CASSHGVGAGGYTF. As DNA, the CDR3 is TGTGCCAGCAGCCACGGGGTTGGGGCGGGCGGCTACACCTTC.

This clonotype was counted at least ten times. The chain's CDR3 is CASSSGQGLFTEAFF. The CDR3, as DNA: TGTGCCAGCAGTTCGGGACAGGGGTTGTTCACTGAAGCTTTCTTT. The V gene is TRBV12-3 or TRBV12-4, the J gene TRBJ1-1; 10 bases align to TRBD1. The CDR3 is 15 residues long. Germline trimming cut 4 bases from V and 4 bases from J; bases unmatched to any gene: 6.

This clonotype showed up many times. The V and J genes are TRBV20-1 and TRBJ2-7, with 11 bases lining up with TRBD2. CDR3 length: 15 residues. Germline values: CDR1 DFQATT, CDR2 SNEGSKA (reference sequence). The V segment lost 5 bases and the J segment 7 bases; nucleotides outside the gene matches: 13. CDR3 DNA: TGCAGTGCTCAACCCAGGCCTAGCGGGAGGATGGAGCAGTACTTC. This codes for CSAQPRPSGRMEQYF.

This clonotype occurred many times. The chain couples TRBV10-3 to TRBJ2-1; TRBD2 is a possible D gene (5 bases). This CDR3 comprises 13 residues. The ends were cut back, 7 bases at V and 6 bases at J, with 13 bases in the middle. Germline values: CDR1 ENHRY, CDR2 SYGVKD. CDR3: CAITKTGSNEQFF. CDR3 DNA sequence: TGTGCCATCACCAAGACGGGATCCAATGAGCAGTTCTTC.

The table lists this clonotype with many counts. DNA of the CDR3: TGTGCCAGCAGACAGCGTACAATAAGCTCTGGGGCCAACGTCCTGACTTTC. The encoded protein is CASRQRTISSGANVLTF. This sequence joins TRBV28 and TRBJ2-6, with D uncertain. This CDR3 is 17 amino acids long. The germline gives CDR1 MDHEN, CDR2 SYDVKM. The V end lost 6 bases, the J end lost 0 bases, and 15 bases lay between the germline ends.

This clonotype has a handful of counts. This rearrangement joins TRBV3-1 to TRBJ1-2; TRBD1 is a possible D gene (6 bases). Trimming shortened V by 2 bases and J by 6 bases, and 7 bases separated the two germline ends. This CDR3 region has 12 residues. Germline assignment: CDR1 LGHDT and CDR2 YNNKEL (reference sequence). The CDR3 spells CASSQRGDGYTF. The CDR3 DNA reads TGTGCCAGCAGCCAAAGGGGGGATGGCTACACCTTC.

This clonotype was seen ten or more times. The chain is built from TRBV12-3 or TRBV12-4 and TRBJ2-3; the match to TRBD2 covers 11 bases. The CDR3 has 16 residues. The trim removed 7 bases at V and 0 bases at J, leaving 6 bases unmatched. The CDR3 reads CASTKRLAGSTDTQYF. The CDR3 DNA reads TGTGCCAGCACCAAACGACTAGCGGGAAGCACAGATACGCAGTATTTT.